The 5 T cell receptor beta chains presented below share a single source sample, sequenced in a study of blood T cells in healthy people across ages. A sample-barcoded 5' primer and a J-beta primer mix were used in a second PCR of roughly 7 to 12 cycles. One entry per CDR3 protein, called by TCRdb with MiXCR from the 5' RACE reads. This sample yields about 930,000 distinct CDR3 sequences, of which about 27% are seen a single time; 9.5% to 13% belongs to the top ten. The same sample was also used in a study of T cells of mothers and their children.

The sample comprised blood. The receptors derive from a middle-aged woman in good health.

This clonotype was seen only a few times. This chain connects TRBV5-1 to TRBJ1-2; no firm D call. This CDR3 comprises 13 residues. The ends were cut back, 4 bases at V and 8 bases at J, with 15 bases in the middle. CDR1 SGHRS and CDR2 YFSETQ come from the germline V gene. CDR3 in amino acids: CASSPSAARGYTF. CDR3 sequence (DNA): TGCGCCAGCAGCCCTTCCGCGGCGAGGGGCTACACCTTC. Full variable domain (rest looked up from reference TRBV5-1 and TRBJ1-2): KAGVTQTPRYLIKTRGQQVTLSCSPISGHRSVSWYQQTPGQGLQFLFEYFSETQRNKGNFPGRFSGRQFSNSRSEMNVSTLELGDSALYLCASSPSAARGYTFGSGTRLTVV.

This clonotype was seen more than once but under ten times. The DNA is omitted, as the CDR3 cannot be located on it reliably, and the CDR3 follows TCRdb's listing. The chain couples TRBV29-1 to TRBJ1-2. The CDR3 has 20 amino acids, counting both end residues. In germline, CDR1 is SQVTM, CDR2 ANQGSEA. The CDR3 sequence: CSVEGRMATPSVRGPVGYTF.

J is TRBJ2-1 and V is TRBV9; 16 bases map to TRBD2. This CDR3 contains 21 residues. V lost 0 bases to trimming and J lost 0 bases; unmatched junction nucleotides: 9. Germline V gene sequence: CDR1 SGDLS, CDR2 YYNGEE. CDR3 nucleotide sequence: TGTGCCAGCAGCGTAGTACCGTCCGGGACTAGCGGGGGGGCCTCCTACAATGAGCAGTTCTTC. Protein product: CASSVVPSGTSGGASYNEQFF.

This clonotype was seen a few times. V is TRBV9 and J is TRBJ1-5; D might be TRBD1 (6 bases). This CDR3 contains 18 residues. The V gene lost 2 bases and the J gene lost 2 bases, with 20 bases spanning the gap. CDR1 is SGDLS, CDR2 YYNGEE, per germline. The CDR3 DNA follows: TGTGCCAGCAGCGTCGACACCCGGGGGCTATATCGCAATCAGCCCCAGCATTTT. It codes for CASSVDTRGLYRNQPQHF.

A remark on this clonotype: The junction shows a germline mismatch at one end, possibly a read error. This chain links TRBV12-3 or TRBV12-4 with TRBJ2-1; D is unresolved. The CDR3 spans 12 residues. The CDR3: CASSLEYSEQFF. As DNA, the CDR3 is TGTGCCAGCAGCCTCGAGTACAGTGAGCAGTTCTTC.